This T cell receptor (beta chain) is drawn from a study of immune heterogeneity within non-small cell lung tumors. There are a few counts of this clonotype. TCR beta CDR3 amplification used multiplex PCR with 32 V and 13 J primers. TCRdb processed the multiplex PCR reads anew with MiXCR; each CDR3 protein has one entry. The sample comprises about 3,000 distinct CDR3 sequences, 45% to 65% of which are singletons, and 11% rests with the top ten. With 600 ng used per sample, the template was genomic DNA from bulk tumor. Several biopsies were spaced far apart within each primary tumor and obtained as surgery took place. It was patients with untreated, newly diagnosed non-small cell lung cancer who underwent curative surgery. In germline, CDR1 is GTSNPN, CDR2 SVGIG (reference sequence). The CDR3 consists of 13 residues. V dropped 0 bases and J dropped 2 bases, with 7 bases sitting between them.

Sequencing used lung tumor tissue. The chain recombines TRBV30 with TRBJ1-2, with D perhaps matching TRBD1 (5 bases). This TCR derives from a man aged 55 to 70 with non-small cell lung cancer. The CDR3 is CAWSVGHNYGYTF. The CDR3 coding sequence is TGTGCCTGGAGTGTGGGGCACAACTATGGCTACACCTTC.